This T cell receptor beta chain stems from a study of CD8+ T cells in alopecia areata. In regard to this clone: Its target is not known.

As to treatment: oral pan-JAK inhibitor, 5-10 mg twice daily. Extraction and reverse transcription of RNA yielded cDNA as the sequencing template. Measured with immunoSEQ multiplex PCR; TCRdb has only the in-frame clones, and not every one. The sample records around 210,000 clones, 64% being singletons. The study, taken as a whole, reports: In scalp and blood, many expanded lesional clones persisted during tofacitinib.

This CDR3 has 13 amino acids. Trimming shortened V by 5 bases and J by 5 bases, and 11 bases separated the two germline ends. Germline CDR1 reads SGHDT; CDR2 reads YYEEEE. The V and J genes are TRBV5-6 and TRBJ2-4; D perhaps matches TRBD1 (5 bases). This sequence was found in a human donor with alopecia areata. This sample comprised CD4+ T cells sorted from blood, obtained at week 4, from a patient treated with tofacitinib. CDR3 protein: CASRTLTENIQYF. CDR3 in DNA: TGTGCCAGCAGGACATTGACAGAAAACATTCAGTACTTC. Variable domain in full (rest from reference TRBV5-6 and TRBJ2-4): DAGVTQSPTHLIKTRGQQVTLRCSPKSGHDTVSWYQQALGQGPQFIFQYYEEEERQRGNFPDRFSGHQFPNYSSELNVNALLLGDSALYLCASRTLTENIQYFGAGTRLSVL.